This TCR beta chain was documented in a study of regulatory T cells in long-lasting Graves disease. Study-wide points: Persistent disease preferred TRBV28, TRBJ1-2 and TRBJ2-5.

CDR3 length equals 13 residues. In germline, CDR1 is SNHLY, CDR2 FYNNEI. The V end was cut by 0 bases, the J end by 4 bases, with 3 bases between. Documented time point: persistent/refractory GD, antithyroid drugs over 5 years with positive TRAb. The TCR library was made from RNA that had been extracted from PBMCs in TRIzol. Arm-PCR with iRepertoire HTBI primers amplified the CDR3 regions for these TCR beta libraries. TCRdb re-called the multiplex PCR reads with MiXCR, one entry per CDR3 protein. The sample shows 350,000 to 500,000 distinct CDR3 sequences, under 25% of them seen only once. Ten or more counts support this clonotype. The antigen is not known.

Sequences were derived from peripheral blood mononuclear cells (PBMCs), sampled when the disease was refractory, from a patient treated with antithyroid drugs. The J gene is TRBJ2-2, the V gene TRBV2; the D is unclear. This TCR was sampled from a female donor with Graves disease. The DNA of the CDR3 is TGTGCCAGCAGTGAAGCGCTCACCGGGGAGCTGTTTTTT. Translation: CASSEALTGELFF.